The subject of this entry is one T cell receptor beta chain. This record belongs to a study of blood T cell repertoires in COVID-19. The overall study: Acute-phase and convalescent COVID-19 samples originated in the United States, Italy and Spain. Nucleic acid was either cDNA or gDNA, and it came from T cells, B-cell-depleted T cells, or PBMCs.

The CDR3 is made up of 14 amino acids. The germline CDR1 and CDR2 sequences are SGHVS and FNYEAQ. Trimming stripped 3 bases from V and 0 bases from J, with 9 bases between. As handled by the study authors: Amplification with reference gene primers provided the estimates of nucleated cell counts. Using immunoSEQ multiplex PCR, the repertoire was profiled, and TCRdb retains in-frame clones only, with some absent. From that table come the V and J calls and clone size; the DNA was used to work out D and trimming. The top ten clones hold 11% of a sample with some 120,000 clones, around 78% of them seen once.

Sequenced: peripheral blood. The chain joins TRBV7-6 to TRBJ2-7; D is possibly TRBD1 (5 bases). This clonotype was sampled from a human donor in a cohort sampled during active COVID-19. The CDR3 DNA reads TGTGCCAGCAGCTTGGGGCCGAGCTCCTACGAGCAGTACTTC. It translates to CASSLGPSSYEQYF.